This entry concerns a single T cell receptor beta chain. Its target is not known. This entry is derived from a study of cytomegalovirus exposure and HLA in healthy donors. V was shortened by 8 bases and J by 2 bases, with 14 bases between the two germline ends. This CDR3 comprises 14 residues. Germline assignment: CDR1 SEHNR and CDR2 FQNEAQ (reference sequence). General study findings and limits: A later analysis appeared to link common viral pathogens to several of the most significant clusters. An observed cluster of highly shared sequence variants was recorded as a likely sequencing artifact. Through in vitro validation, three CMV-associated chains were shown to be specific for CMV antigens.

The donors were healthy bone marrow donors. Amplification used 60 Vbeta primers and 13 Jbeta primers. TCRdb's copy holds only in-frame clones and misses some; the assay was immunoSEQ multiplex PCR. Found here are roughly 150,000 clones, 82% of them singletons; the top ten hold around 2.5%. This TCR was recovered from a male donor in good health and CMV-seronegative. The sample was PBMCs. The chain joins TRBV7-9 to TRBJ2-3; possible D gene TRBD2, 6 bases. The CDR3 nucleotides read TGTGCCAGCCACCGGGACTCACACACAGATACGCAGTATTTT. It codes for CASHRDSHTDTQYF.